These T cell receptor beta chains were read from a single sample in a study of early stage breast cancer tumors. The assay was immunoSEQ multiplex PCR, and TCRdb's table has in-frame clones only and misses some. Altogether about 72,000 clones are present, roughly 80% being singletons, with the ten largest covering 3.5%. The sequencing input was blood. The receptors here all came from a person in their sixties or seventies with breast cancer. CDR3s leave out the opening cysteine and the closing phenylalanine or tryptophan. Expanded clones get a size class; other rows say once, few or many, or leave the size out.

J gene | clone size | V gene | CDR3 protein
TRBJ2-2 | once | TRBV5-6 | ASSLLLAGGVGELF
TRBJ2-3 | once | TRBV7-3 | ASAPLGGTQY
TRBJ2-2 | NA | TRBV2 | ASSEMGAGTGELF
TRBJ2-2 | NA | TRBV9 | ASSRRAGELF
TRBJ1-1 | NA | TRBV4-1 | ASSREVHTEAF
TRBJ2-7 | NA | TRBV30 | AWSDSYEQY
TRBJ2-7 | NA | TRBV7-2 | ASSPTGPYEQY
TRBJ2-6 | NA | TRBV19 | ASSITFSGANVLT
TRBJ2-1 | NA | TRBV7-9 | ASSPQETEQF
TRBJ2-7 | NA | TRBV5-1 | ASSADRGPYEQY
TRBJ2-7 | NA | TRBV20-1 | SASDSIEQY
TRBJ1-2 | NA | TRBV28 | ASSHNRDFGYT
TRBJ2-5 | NA | TRBV11-2 | ASSPTVSYQETQY
TRBJ1-1 | NA | TRBV4-1 | ASSPPGRGNTEAF
TRBJ2-1 | NA | TRBV7-3 | ASSLDGGEQF
TRBJ2-3 | NA | TRBV7-2 | ASSPPSGRITDTQY
TRBJ2-5 | NA | TRBV19 | ASSIRRGGMETQY
TRBJ2-7 | NA | TRBV6-6 | ASSYGGTDTYEQY
TRBJ2-3 | NA | TRBV6-5 | ASSNRPADTQY
TRBJ2-5 | NA | TRBV9 | ASSAGEGVGQETQY